Below are 26 T cell receptor beta chains sequenced from a single sample in a study of monozygotic twins with inflammatory bowel disease. Using the 5' RACE reads, TCRdb records one entry per CDR3 protein without DNA. This sample lists about 210,000 distinct CDR3 sequences; its ten largest clones have around 7.7%. The sequenced sample was blood. The receptors come from a human donor with ulcerative colitis or Crohn's disease, or a healthy co-twin of an affected twin (not recorded which).

V and J are TRBV29-1 and TRBJ1-2; the TCRdb D gene call, TRBD1, has no DNA to confirm it. Germline CDR1 and CDR2: SQVTM and ANQGSEA. The CDR3 extends over 12 amino acids. The CDR3 here is CSVESGGYGYTF. The full variable domain, in which reference TRBV29-1 and TRBJ1-2 provide the parts outside the CDR3, is SAVISQKPSRDICQRGTSLTIQCQVDSQVTMMFWYRQQPGQSLTLIATANQGSEATYESGFVIDKFPISRPNLTFSTLTVSNMSPEDSSIYLCSVESGGYGYTFGSGTRLTVV.

V is TRBV6-5 and J is TRBJ1-5. The germline gives CDR1 MNHEY, CDR2 SVGAGI. The CDR3 loop spans 13 amino acids. The CDR3 spells CASSLGFDQPQHF.

CDR3 amino acids: CATRPPTGENTEAFF. V is TRBV10-3 and J is TRBJ1-1; TCRdb designates TRBD1, a call that cannot be tested without DNA. Germline V gives CDR1 ENHRY, CDR2 SYGVKD. This CDR3 comprises 15 residues.

V is TRBV19 and J is TRBJ2-2; no DNA is available, so the TRBD1 call from TCRdb remains unchecked. This CDR3 region has 16 residues. Per the germline V gene, CDR1 is LNHDA and CDR2 is SQIVND (reference sequence). The CDR3 here is CASSIRGAVGTGELFF.

CDR3 residues: CSARPVGTEQYF. J is TRBJ2-7 and V is TRBV20-1. The CDR3 spans 12 residues. CDR1 and CDR2 from the germline V gene are DFQATT and SNEGSKA (reference sequence).

This chain connects TRBV12-3 or TRBV12-4 to TRBJ2-1. The CDR3 is 14 residues long. The CDR3 reads CASSLRYNYNEQFF.

The chain links TRBV5-6 to TRBJ2-4; without DNA, the TCRdb call of TRBD1 cannot be checked. Germline CDR1 and CDR2: SGHDT and YYEEEE. This CDR3 has 16 amino acids. The CDR3 sequence is CASSPIPGQGYHIQYF.

The chain combines TRBV29-1 with TRBJ1-2; TCRdb's assignment of TRBD1 cannot be checked, as there is no DNA. The CDR3 runs to 12 residues. The germline CDR1 and CDR2 sequences are SQVTM and ANQGSEA. The CDR3: CSVTDRNYGYTF.

The chain recombines TRBV3-1 with TRBJ1-2. Germline values: CDR1 LGHDT, CDR2 YNNKEL (reference sequence). CDR3 size: 15 residues. This chain's CDR3 is CASSQDLRPSYGYTF.

The chain recombines TRBV7-2 with TRBJ1-1. The CDR3 covers 13 residues. Germline-derived CDR1 and CDR2 are SGHTA and FQGNSA. This chain's CDR3 is CASSFREDTEAFF.

This sequence joins TRBV20-1 and TRBJ1-1. The CDR3 extends over 11 amino acids. CDR1 and CDR2 (germline): DFQATT, SNEGSKA (reference sequence). The CDR3 reads CSASPNTEAFF.

V is TRBV2 and J is TRBJ1-2. Germline CDR1 is SNHLY and CDR2 is FYNNEI. The CDR3 spans 12 residues. The chain's CDR3 is CASSENPYGYTF.

CDR3 residues: CASKRGLYQETQYF. The gene calls are TRBV6-1 and TRBJ2-5; with no DNA, the TCRdb D assignment of TRBD2 cannot be verified. CDR1 and CDR2 (germline): MNHNS, SASEGT. This CDR3 comprises 14 residues.

The chain uses TRBV5-6 and TRBJ1-3; TCRdb gives TRBD1 as the D gene, but with no DNA this cannot be confirmed. The CDR3 sequence is 16 residues long. Germline V lookup: CDR1 SGHDT, CDR2 YYEEEE. Here the CDR3 reads CASSTRQGAAGNTIYF.

The V gene is TRBV14, the J gene TRBJ2-1. The germline V gene encodes CDR1 SGHDN and CDR2 FVKESK. The CDR3 covers 12 residues. The CDR3 region is CASSKRVNEQFF.

This chain links TRBV5-1 with TRBJ2-1; TCRdb's D call, TRBD2, is unchecked because there is no DNA. The CDR3 runs 15 residues. Germline loops: CDR1 SGHRS, CDR2 YFSETQ. CDR3 region: CASSYSSGVYNEQFF.

The J gene is TRBJ1-5, the V gene TRBV10-3; the TCRdb call, TRBD1, lacks DNA for checking. CDR1 and CDR2 from the germline V gene are ENHRY and SYGVKD. This CDR3 spans 13 amino acids. The CDR3: CAISEGANQPQHF.

V gene TRBV7-8 combines with J gene TRBJ2-1. Germline V gene sequence: CDR1 SGHVS, CDR2 FQNEAQ. CDR3 length: 15 residues. Here the CDR3 reads CASSLLRDSYNEQFF.

The rearrangement joins TRBV7-3 to TRBJ2-3; no DNA is available, so the TRBD2 call from TCRdb remains unchecked. This CDR3 has 18 residues. Germline CDR1 SGHTA, CDR2 FQGTGA. The CDR3 here is CASSSNGRLAASTDTQYF.

V and J are TRBV20-1 and TRBJ2-1. Germline CDR1 reads DFQATT; CDR2 reads SNEGSKA (reference sequence). CDR3 length: 14 residues. The CDR3 loop reads CSARSWRSYNEQFF.

The V gene is TRBV6-1, the J gene TRBJ1-1. Germline assignment: CDR1 MNHNS and CDR2 SASEGT. The CDR3 is 14 residues long. CDR3 loop: CASSPSRMNTEAFF.

The chain is built from TRBV27 and TRBJ1-5. Germline V gene lookup returns CDR1 MNHEY and CDR2 SMNVEV (reference sequence). The CDR3 contains 14 residues. Here the CDR3 reads CASSSTQGAQPQHF.

V and J are TRBV7-3 and TRBJ2-2; TCRdb names TRBD1, which stays unverified in the absence of DNA. The CDR3 has 17 residues. Germline lookup yields CDR1 SGHTA and CDR2 FQGTGA. The chain's CDR3 is CASRAPGHPSNTGELFF.

J is TRBJ2-7 and V is TRBV20-1. Per germline, CDR1 DFQATT and CDR2 SNEGSKA (reference sequence). CDR3 length equals 13 residues. The CDR3 reads CSARDLGGMEQYF.

The chain's CDR3 is CSAGRGLVDEQYF. V usage is TRBV20-1 and J usage is TRBJ2-7; checking the TCRdb D call of TRBD2 is not possible without DNA. Germline V gene lookup returns CDR1 DFQATT and CDR2 SNEGSKA (reference sequence). CDR3 size: 13 residues.

This rearrangement joins TRBV4-1 to TRBJ1-5. The CDR3 contains 15 residues. Per germline, CDR1 MGHRA and CDR2 YSYEKL. The CDR3 sequence: CASSQVPICCQPQHF.